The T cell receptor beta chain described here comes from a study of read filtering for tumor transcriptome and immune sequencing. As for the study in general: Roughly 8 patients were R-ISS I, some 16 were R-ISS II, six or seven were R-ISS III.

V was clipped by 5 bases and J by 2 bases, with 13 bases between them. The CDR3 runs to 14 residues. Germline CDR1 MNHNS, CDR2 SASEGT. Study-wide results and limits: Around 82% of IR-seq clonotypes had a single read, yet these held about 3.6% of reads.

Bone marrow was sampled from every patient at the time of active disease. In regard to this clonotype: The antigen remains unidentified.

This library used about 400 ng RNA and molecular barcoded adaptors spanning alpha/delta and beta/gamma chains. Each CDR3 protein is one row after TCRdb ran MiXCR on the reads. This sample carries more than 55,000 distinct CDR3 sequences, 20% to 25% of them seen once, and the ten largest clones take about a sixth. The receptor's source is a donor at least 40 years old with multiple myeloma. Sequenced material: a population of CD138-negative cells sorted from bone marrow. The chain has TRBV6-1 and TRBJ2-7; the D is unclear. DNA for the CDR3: TGTGCCAGCAGTACCGGACCCGGACCCTACGAGCAGTACTTC. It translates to CASSTGPGPYEQYF.